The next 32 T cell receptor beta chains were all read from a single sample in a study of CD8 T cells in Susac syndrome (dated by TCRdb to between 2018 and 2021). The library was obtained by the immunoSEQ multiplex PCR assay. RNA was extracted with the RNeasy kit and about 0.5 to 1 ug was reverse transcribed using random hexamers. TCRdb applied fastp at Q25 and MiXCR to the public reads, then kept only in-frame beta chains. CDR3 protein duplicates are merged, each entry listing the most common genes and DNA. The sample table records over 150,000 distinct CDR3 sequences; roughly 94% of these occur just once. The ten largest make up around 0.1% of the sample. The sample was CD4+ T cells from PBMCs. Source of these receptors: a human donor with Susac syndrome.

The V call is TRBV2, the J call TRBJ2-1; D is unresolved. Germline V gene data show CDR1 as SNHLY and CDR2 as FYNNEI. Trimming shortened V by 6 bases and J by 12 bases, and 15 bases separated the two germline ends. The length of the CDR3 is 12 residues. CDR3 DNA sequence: TGTGCCAGCAGGAAAATTCTAAGTCGGCAGTTCTTC. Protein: CASRKILSRQFF.

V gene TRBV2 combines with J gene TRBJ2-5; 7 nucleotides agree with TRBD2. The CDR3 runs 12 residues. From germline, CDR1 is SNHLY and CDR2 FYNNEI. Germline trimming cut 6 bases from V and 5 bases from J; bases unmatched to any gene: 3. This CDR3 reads CASRLALETQYF. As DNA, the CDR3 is TGTGCCAGCAGACTAGCGTTGGAGACCCAGTACTTC.

The CDR3 sequence is CASSIGQQSRELFF. As DNA, the CDR3 is TGTGCCAGTAGTATAGGGCAGCAGTCCAGGGAGCTGTTTTTT. The chain employs TRBV19 and TRBJ2-2; no clear D. Germline V CDR1 and CDR2: LNHDA, SQIVND (reference sequence). V was trimmed by 1 base and J by 9 bases, leaving 12 bases between them. This CDR3 has 14 amino acids.

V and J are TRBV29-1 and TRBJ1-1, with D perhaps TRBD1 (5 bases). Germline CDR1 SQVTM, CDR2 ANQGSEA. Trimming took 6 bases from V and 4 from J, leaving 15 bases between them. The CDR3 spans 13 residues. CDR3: CSVITQGGTEAFF. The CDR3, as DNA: TGCAGCGTAATCACCCAGGGTGGCACTGAAGCTTTCTTT.

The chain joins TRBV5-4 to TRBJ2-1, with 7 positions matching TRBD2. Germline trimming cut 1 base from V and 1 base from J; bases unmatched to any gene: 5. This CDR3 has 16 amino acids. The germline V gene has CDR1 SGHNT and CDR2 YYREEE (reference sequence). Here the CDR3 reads CASSLKRESSYNEQFF. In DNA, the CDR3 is TGTGCCAGCAGCTTGAAGCGGGAATCATCCTACAATGAGCAGTTCTTC.

The CDR3 region is CASSQGPLTGELFF. DNA of the CDR3: TGCGCCAGCAGCCAAGGGCCCCTGACCGGGGAGCTGTTTTTT. J is TRBJ2-2 and V is TRBV4-3; D ambiguous. V was trimmed by 1 base and J by 5 bases, leaving 8 bases between them. CDR1 is LGHNA, CDR2 YSLEER, per germline. The CDR3 spans 14 residues.

The CDR3 DNA reads TGCGCCAGCAGCTTCTCGGGAGGGATTAACTACGAGCAGTACTTC. Protein sequence: CASSFSGGINYEQYF. V is TRBV5-1 and J is TRBJ2-7, with 8 bases matching TRBD2. V was pared by 2 bases and J by 3 bases, with 7 bases of the junction left unmatched. The CDR3 runs 15 residues. CDR1 and CDR2 (germline): SGHRS, YFSETQ. The full variable domain, its missing parts supplied by reference TRBV5-1 and TRBJ2-7, is KAGVTQTPRYLIKTRGQQVTLSCSPISGHRSVSWYQQTPGQGLQFLFEYFSETQRNKGNFPGRFSGRQFSNSRSEMNVSTLELGDSALYLCASSFSGGINYEQYFGPGTRLTVT.

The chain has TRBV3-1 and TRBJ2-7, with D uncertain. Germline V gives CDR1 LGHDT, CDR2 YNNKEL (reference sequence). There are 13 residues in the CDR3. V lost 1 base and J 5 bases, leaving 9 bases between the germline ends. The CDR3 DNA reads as TGTGCCAGCAGCCAAGCGAGTATCAACGAGCAGTACTTC. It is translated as CASSQASINEQYF.

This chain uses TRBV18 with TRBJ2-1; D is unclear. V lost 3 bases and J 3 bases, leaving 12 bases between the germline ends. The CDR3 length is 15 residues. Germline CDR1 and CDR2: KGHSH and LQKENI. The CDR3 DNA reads TGTGCCAGCTCACCTCCCCCTATGTACTACAATGAGCAGTTCTTC. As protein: CASSPPPMYYNEQFF.

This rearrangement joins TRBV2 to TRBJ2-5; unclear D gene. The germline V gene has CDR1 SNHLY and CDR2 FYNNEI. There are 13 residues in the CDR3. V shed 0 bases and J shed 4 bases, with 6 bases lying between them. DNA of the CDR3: TGTGCCAGCAGTGAAGCGATGTCAGAGACCCAGTACTTC. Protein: CASSEAMSETQYF.

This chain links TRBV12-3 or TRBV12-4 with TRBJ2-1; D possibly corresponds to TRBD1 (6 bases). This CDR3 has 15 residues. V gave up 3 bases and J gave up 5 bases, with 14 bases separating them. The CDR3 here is CASSFRGGVNNEQFF. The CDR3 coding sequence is TGTGCCAGCAGTTTTCGAGGGGGTGTGAACAATGAGCAGTTCTTC.

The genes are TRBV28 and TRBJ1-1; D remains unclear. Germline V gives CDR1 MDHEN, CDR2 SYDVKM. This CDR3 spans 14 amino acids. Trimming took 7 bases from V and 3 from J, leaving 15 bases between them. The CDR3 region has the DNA TGTGCCAGCACCGAACGACGGCAACACACTGAAGCTTTCTTT. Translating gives CASTERRQHTEAFF.

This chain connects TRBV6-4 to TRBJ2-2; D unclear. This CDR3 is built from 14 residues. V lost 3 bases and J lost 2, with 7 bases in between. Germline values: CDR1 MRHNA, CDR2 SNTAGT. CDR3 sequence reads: CASSEGRNTGELFF. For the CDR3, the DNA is TGTGCCAGCAGTGAGGGCCGAAACACCGGGGAGCTGTTTTTT.

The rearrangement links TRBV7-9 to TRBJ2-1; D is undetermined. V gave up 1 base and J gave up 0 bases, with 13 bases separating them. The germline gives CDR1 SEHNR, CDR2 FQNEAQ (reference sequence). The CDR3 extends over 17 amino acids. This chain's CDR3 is CASSLDSLRSSYNEQFF. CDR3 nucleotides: TGTGCCAGCAGCTTAGATTCCCTTAGGAGCTCCTACAATGAGCAGTTCTTC.

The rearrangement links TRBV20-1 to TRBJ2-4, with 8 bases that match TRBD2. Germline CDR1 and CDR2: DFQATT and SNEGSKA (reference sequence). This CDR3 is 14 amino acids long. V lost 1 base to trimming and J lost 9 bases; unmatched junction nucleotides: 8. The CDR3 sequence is CSARAGGPGVIQYF. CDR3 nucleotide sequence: TGCAGTGCTAGAGCGGGGGGGCCTGGGGTCATTCAGTACTTC.

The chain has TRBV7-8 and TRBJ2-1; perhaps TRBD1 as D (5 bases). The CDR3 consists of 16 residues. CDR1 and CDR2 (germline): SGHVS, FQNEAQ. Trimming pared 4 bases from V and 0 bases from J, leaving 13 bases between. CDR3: CASSSRYDSSYNEQFF. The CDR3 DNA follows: TGTGCCAGCAGCTCCCGGTATGACAGCTCCTACAATGAGCAGTTCTTC.

CDR3 protein: CSARAGNRYQETQYF. Written as DNA, the CDR3 is TGCAGTGCTAGAGCTGGCAATCGGTACCAAGAGACCCAGTACTTC. This sequence joins TRBV20-1 and TRBJ2-5; D ambiguous. V lost 1 base and J 0 bases, leaving 12 bases between the germline ends. There are 15 residues in the CDR3. Germline CDR1 reads DFQATT; CDR2 reads SNEGSKA (reference sequence).

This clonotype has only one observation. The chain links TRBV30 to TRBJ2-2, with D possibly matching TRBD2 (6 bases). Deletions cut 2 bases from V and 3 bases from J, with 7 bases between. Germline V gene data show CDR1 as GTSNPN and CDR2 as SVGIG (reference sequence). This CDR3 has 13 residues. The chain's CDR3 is CAWSWEDTGELFF. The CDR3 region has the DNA TGTGCCTGGAGTTGGGAGGACACCGGGGAGCTGTTTTTT.

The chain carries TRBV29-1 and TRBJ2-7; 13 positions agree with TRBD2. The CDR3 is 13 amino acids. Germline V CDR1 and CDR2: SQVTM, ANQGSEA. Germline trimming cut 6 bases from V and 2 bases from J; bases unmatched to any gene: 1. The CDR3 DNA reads TGCAGCGTCGGGACTAGCGGGACCTACGAGCAGTACTTC. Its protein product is CSVGTSGTYEQYF.

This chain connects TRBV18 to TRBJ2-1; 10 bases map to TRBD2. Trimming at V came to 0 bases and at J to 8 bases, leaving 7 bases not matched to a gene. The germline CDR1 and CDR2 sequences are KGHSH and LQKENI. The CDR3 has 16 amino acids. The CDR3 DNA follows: TGTGCCAGCTCACCACCAGCGGGGGGGCCTGGGGATGAGCAGTTCTTC. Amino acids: CASSPPAGGPGDEQFF.

CDR3 DNA sequence: TGCAGTGCTAGCCCCAGGGAACCCAATGAGCAGTTCTTC. Its translation: CSASPREPNEQFF. The rearrangement uses TRBV20-1 and TRBJ2-1, with D tentatively TRBD1 (5 bases). Trimming shortened V by 3 bases and J by 6 bases, and 12 bases separated the two germline ends. Germline V gives CDR1 DFQATT, CDR2 SNEGSKA (reference sequence). The CDR3 sequence is 13 residues long.

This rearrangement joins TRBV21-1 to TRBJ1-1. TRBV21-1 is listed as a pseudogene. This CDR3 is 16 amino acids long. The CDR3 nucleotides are TGTGCCAGCAGCTCGAGGGCGGGGAGAAGAAGCACTGAAGCTTTCTTT. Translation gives CASSSRAGRRSTEAFF.

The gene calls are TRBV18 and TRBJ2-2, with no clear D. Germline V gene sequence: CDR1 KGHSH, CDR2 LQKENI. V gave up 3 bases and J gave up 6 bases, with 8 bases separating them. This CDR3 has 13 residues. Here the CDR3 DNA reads TGTGCCAGCTCACCGCGCGAGGCCGGGGAGCTGTTTTTT. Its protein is CASSPREAGELFF. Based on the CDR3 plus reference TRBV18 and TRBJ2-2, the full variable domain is NAGVMQNPRHLVRRRGQEARLRCSPMKGHSHVYWYRQLPEEGLKFMVYLQKENIIDESGMPKERFSAEFPKEGPSILRIQQVVRGDSAAYFCASSPREAGELFFGEGSRLTVL.

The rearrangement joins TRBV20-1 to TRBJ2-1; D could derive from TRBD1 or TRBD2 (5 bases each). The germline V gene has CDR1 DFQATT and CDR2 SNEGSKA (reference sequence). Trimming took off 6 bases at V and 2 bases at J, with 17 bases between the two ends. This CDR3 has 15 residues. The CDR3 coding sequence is TGCAGTGCCCCCTCCGGGACCGCGCCCTACAATGAGCAGTTCTTC. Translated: CSAPSGTAPYNEQFF.

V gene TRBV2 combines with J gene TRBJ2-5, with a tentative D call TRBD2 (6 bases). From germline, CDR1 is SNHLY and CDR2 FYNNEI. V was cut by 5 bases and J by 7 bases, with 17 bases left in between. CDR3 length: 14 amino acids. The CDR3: CASSPLEGLGTQYF. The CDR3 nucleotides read TGTGCCAGCAGTCCCCTGGAGGGGCTCGGGACCCAGTACTTC.

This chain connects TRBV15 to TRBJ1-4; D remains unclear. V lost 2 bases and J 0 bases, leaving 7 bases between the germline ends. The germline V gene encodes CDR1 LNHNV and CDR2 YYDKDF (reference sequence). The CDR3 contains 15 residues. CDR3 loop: CATSRWEPTNEKLFF. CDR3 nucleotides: TGTGCCACCAGCAGATGGGAACCAACTAATGAAAAACTGTTTTTT.

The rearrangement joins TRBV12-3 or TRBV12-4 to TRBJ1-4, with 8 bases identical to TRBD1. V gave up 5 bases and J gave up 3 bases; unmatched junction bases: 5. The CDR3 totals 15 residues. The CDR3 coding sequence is TGTGCCAGCAGTCCCCGACAGGGGTCTAATGAAAAACTGTTTTTT. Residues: CASSPRQGSNEKLFF.

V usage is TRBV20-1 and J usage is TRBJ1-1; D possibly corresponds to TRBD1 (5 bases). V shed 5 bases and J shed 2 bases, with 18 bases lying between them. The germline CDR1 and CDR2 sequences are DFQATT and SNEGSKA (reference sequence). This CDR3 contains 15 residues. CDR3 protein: CSAQDPGQGNTEAFF. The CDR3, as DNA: TGCAGTGCTCAAGACCCCGGGCAGGGCAACACTGAAGCTTTCTTT.

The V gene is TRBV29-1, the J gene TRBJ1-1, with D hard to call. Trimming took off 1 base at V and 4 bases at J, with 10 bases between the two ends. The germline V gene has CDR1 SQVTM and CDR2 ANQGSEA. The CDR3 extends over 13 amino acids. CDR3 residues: CSVEAALGTEAFF. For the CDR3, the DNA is TGCAGCGTTGAAGCAGCTCTGGGCACTGAAGCTTTCTTT.

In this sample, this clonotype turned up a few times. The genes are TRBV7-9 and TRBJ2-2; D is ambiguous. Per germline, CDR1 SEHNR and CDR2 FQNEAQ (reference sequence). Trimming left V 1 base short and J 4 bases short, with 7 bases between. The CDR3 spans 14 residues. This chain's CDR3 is CASSLGQATGELFF. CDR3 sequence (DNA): TGTGCCAGCAGCTTAGGGCAGGCCACCGGGGAGCTGTTTTTT.

CDR3 loop: CASSDGGTSTDTQYF. The CDR3 DNA follows: TGTGCCAGCAGTGACGGCGGGACTAGCACAGATACGCAGTATTTT. The chain couples TRBV2 to TRBJ2-3; tentatively, D is TRBD2 (6 bases). Germline assignment: CDR1 SNHLY and CDR2 FYNNEI. The V gene lost 3 bases and the J gene lost 0 bases, with 10 bases spanning the gap. The CDR3 has 15 residues.

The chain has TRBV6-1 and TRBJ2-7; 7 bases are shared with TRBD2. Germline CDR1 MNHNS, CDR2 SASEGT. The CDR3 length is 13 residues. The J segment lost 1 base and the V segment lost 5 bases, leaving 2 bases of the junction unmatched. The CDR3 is CASSSGVSYEQYF. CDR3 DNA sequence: TGTGCCAGCAGTAGCGGGGTGTCCTACGAGCAGTACTTC.